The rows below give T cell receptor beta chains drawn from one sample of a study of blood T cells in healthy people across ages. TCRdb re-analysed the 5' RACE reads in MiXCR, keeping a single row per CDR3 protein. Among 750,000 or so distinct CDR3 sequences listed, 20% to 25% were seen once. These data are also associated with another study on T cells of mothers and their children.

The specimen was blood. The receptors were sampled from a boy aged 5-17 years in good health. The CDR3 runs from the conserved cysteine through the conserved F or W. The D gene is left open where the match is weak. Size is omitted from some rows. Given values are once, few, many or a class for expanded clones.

CDR3 DNA: TGTGCCACCAGCAGAGATCTGGGACAGTCCTACGAGCAGTACTTC
CDR3 protein: CATSRDLGQSYEQYF
J gene: TRBJ2-7
V gene: TRBV15
D gene: TRBD1
clone size: few

CDR3 DNA: TGTGCCAGCAGCTGGTTTACCACAGATACGCAGTATTTT
CDR3 protein: CASSWFTTDTQYF
J gene: TRBJ2-3
V gene: TRBV7-2
D gene: -
clone size: -

CDR3 DNA: TGTGCCGGCAGCTTAGATCCCGGACCCGACAATGAGCAGTTCTTC
CDR3 protein: CAGSLDPGPDNEQFF
J gene: TRBJ2-1
V gene: TRBV11-2
D gene: -
clone size: -

CDR3 DNA: TGCGCCAGCAACCCTGGACAGGGGCTCCCCTCCTACGAGCAGTACTTC
CDR3 protein: CASNPGQGLPSYEQYF
J gene: TRBJ2-7
V gene: TRBV4-1
D gene: TRBD1
clone size: -

CDR3 DNA: TGCGCCAGCAGCCTAACTACGGGGATGAACACTGAAGCTTTCTTT
CDR3 protein: CASSLTTGMNTEAFF
J gene: TRBJ1-1
V gene: TRBV4-1
D gene: -
clone size: -

CDR3 DNA: TGTGCCAGCAGTTCCCCCACAGATACGCAGTATTTT
CDR3 protein: CASSSPTDTQYF
J gene: TRBJ2-3
V gene: TRBV28
D gene: -
clone size: many

CDR3 DNA: TGTGCCAGCAGTTTACAGGGACACAATGAGCAGTTCTTC
CDR3 protein: CASSLQGHNEQFF
J gene: TRBJ2-1
V gene: TRBV27
D gene: -
clone size: few

CDR3 DNA: TGCAGTGCTAGAGATCGTAGCGGGAACACCGGGGAGCTGTTTTTT
CDR3 protein: CSARDRSGNTGELFF
J gene: TRBJ2-2
V gene: TRBV20-1
D gene: -
clone size: few

CDR3 DNA: TGCAGTGCGTCTGAGCGGGAGGGCCTCCACAATGAGCAGTTCTTC
CDR3 protein: CSASEREGLHNEQFF
J gene: TRBJ2-1
V gene: TRBV20-1
D gene: TRBD2
clone size: -

CDR3 DNA: TGTGCCAGCAGCCCCCCCGGACTAGCGGGGATCGAGACCCAGTACTTC
CDR3 protein: CASSPPGLAGIETQYF
J gene: TRBJ2-5
V gene: TRBV28
D gene: TRBD2
clone size: -

CDR3 DNA: TGTGCCAGCCTACGACAGGGGGCCGAAGCTTTCTTT
CDR3 protein: CASLRQGAEAFF
J gene: TRBJ1-1
V gene: TRBV7-9
D gene: TRBD1
clone size: few

CDR3 DNA: TGTGCCAGTATGGAGTTCTCCTACAATGAGCAGTTCTTC
CDR3 protein: CASMEFSYNEQFF
J gene: TRBJ2-1
V gene: TRBV7-2
D gene: -
clone size: -

CDR3 DNA: TGTGCCAGCAGCCAAGATCGGGGGTTTTGGAATCAGCCCCAGCATTTT
CDR3 protein: CASSQDRGFWNQPQHF
J gene: TRBJ1-5
V gene: TRBV3-1
D gene: -
clone size: -

CDR3 DNA: TGTGCCAGCAGCTTGTTGAGGGGGCAAGATACGCAGTATTTT
CDR3 protein: CASSLLRGQDTQYF
J gene: TRBJ2-3
V gene: TRBV5-6
D gene: TRBD1
clone size: few

CDR3 DNA: TGTGCCAGCAGTTTAATAATCGGCAATGAGCAGTTCTTC
CDR3 protein: CASSLIIGNEQFF
J gene: TRBJ2-1
V gene: TRBV28
D gene: -
clone size: few

CDR3 DNA: TGTGCCGTCCCCGGGACAGATCTGGAAAAACTGTTTTTT
CDR3 protein: CAVPGTDLEKLFF
J gene: TRBJ1-4
V gene: TRBV28
D gene: TRBD1
clone size: -

CDR3 DNA: TGTGCTAGCCGGTCAAACAGGGGAGCTAATGAAAAACTGTTTTTT
CDR3 protein: CASRSNRGANEKLFF
J gene: TRBJ1-4
V gene: TRBV12-5
D gene: TRBD1
clone size: few